The rows below give T cell receptor beta chains drawn from one sample of a study of T cell responses to AZD1222 COVID-19 vaccine. Using immunoSEQ multiplex PCR, the repertoire was profiled, and TCRdb retains in-frame clones only, with some absent. In the table there are more than 100,000 clones, roughly 90% of which are singletons. The sample consisted of peripheral blood, taken 28 days after the second AZD1222 dose. These TCRs come from an adult who received the AZD1222 COVID-19 vaccine. Each CDR3 is given with its conserved first and last residue. Each record gives: CDR3 protein, CDR3 DNA, V gene, J gene, CDR3 length, D gene, clone size. A D gene is named only where the DNA matches it firmly. Only some rows state a clone size, as once, few, many or a class for expanded clones.

CDR3 protein: CSVSGLHEQYF
CDR3 DNA: TGCAGCGTTTCAGGGTTGCACGAGCAGTACTTC
V gene: TRBV29-1
J gene: TRBJ2-7
CDR3 length: 11
D gene: -
clone size: -

CDR3 protein: CASRAGGETQYF
CDR3 DNA: TGTGCCAGCAGGGCAGGGGGAGAGACCCAGTACTTC
V gene: TRBV2
J gene: TRBJ2-5
CDR3 length: 12
D gene: TRBD1
clone size: -

CDR3 protein: CASSSTGLRGYTF
CDR3 DNA: TGTGCCAGCAGTTCCACAGGCCTACGGGGCTACACCTTC
V gene: TRBV27
J gene: TRBJ1-2
CDR3 length: 13
D gene: -
clone size: -

CDR3 protein: CASSLEPYSGRLYLTHENEQFF
CDR3 DNA: TGCGCCAGCAGCTTGGAGCCCTATAGCGGGAGGCTGTACTTGACTCATGAAAATGAGCAGTTCTTC
V gene: TRBV5-1
J gene: TRBJ2-1
CDR3 length: 22
D gene: TRBD2
clone size: -

CDR3 protein: CASRATGQQPQHF
CDR3 DNA: TGTGCCAGCCGGGCGACAGGGCAACAGCCCCAGCATTTT
V gene: TRBV6-5
J gene: TRBJ1-5
CDR3 length: 13
D gene: TRBD1
clone size: -

CDR3 protein: CASSLGWDEPRDGYTF
CDR3 DNA: TGTGCCAGCAGCTTAGGTTGGGATGAACCTCGTGATGGCTACACCTTC
V gene: TRBV7-8
J gene: TRBJ1-2
CDR3 length: 16
D gene: -
clone size: -

CDR3 protein: CASSLAEHQGETQYF
CDR3 DNA: TGTGCCAGCAGCTTAGCGGAGCATCAGGGTGAGACCCAGTACTTC
V gene: TRBV7-8
J gene: TRBJ2-5
CDR3 length: 15
D gene: -
clone size: -

CDR3 protein: CASSLFNRQGLLSNSPLHF
CDR3 DNA: TGTGCCAGCAGCCTCTTCAACCGACAGGGTTTGTTGAGTAATTCACCCCTCCACTTT
V gene: TRBV3-1/TRBV3-2
J gene: TRBJ1-6
CDR3 length: 19
D gene: TRBD1
clone size: -

CDR3 protein: CASSHPWGSGGYEQYF
CDR3 DNA: TGTGCCAGCAGCCATCCCTGGGGTAGCGGGGGCTACGAGCAGTACTTC
V gene: TRBV3-1/TRBV3-2
J gene: TRBJ2-7
CDR3 length: 16
D gene: TRBD2
clone size: -

CDR3 protein: CASSEVGPIHTSYNEQFF
CDR3 DNA: TGTGCCAGCAGTGAAGTTGGCCCAATTCACACCTCCTACAATGAGCAGTTCTTC
V gene: TRBV6-1
J gene: TRBJ2-1
CDR3 length: 18
D gene: -
clone size: -

CDR3 protein: CASRPGLGRVGEQFF
CDR3 DNA: TGTGCCAGCAGACCTGGACTAGGACGAGTCGGTGAGCAGTTCTTC
V gene: TRBV7-9
J gene: TRBJ2-1
CDR3 length: 15
D gene: TRBD2
clone size: once

CDR3 protein: CASSYSAGAVSDTQYF
CDR3 DNA: TGTGCCAGCAGTTACTCGGCCGGCGCGGTTTCAGATACGCAGTATTTT
V gene: TRBV6-2/TRBV6-3
J gene: TRBJ2-3
CDR3 length: 16
D gene: -
clone size: -